These 27 T cell receptor beta chains originate from one sample sequenced in a study of PD-L1 blockade in urothelial cancer. The method was immunoSEQ multiplex PCR; TCRdb's version includes in-frame clones alone and lacks a portion of them. This sample has about 84,000 clones, with about 80% found just once. Sequenced material: PBMCs, taken around atezolizumab (anti-PD-L1) treatment. These receptors came from a man between 65 and 85 years old with urothelial cancer.

This clone was seen only a few times. The chain recombines TRBV5-1 with TRBJ1-2; maybe TRBD1 (5 bases). CDR3 length: 15 residues. V was trimmed by 1 base and J by 8 bases, leaving 18 bases between them. CDR1 and CDR2 from the germline V gene are SGHRS and YFSETQ. CDR3 in DNA: TGCGCCAGCAGCTTGTACGACAGCGGGGATGGAGGCTACACCTTC. Protein product: CASSLYDSGDGGYTF. Full variable domain (missing parts from reference TRBV5-1 and TRBJ1-2): KAGVTQTPRYLIKTRGQQVTLSCSPISGHRSVSWYQQTPGQGLQFLFEYFSETQRNKGNFPGRFSGRQFSNSRSEMNVSTLELGDSALYLCASSLYDSGDGGYTFGSGTRLTVV.

The chain joins TRBV5-5 to TRBJ2-7; 7 positions match TRBD2. With V trimmed by 4 bases and J by 5 bases, 3 bases remained unmatched. CDR3 length equals 12 residues. CDR1 is SGHKS, CDR2 YYEKEE, per germline (reference sequence). CDR3: CASSRGRDEQYF. DNA for the CDR3: TGTGCCAGCAGCCGTGGGAGGGACGAGCAGTACTTC.

Only a few counts were recorded for this clone. V gene TRBV11-2 combines with J gene TRBJ2-5, with TRBD2 matching 11 bases. The CDR3 spans 14 residues. The germline V gene encodes CDR1 SGHAT and CDR2 FQNNGV. V gave up 2 bases and J gave up 5 bases; unmatched junction bases: 1. The CDR3 DNA sequence: TGTGCCAGCAGCTTAACTAGCGGGAGTGAGACCCAGTACTTC. Protein sequence: CASSLTSGSETQYF.

The CDR3 coding sequence is TGTGCCAGCAGTTTACAGTATTATGGCTACACCTTC. This encodes CASSLQYYGYTF. The chain uses TRBV28 and TRBJ1-2; D unresolved. The CDR3 runs 12 residues. V was shortened by 2 bases and J by 5 bases, with 6 bases between the two germline ends. Germline lookup yields CDR1 MDHEN and CDR2 SYDVKM.

In this sample, this clone turned up a few times. V and J are TRBV7-8 and TRBJ2-3; 14 bases map to TRBD2. The CDR3 loop spans 18 amino acids. After removal of 0 bases from V and 5 bases from J, the junction contained 7 bases not matched to a gene. The germline V gene has CDR1 SGHVS and CDR2 FQNEAQ. The CDR3 coding sequence is TGTGCCAGCAGCTTAGCGAGGACTAGCGGGAGGTCCCGAGATACGCAGTATTTT. Translation: CASSLARTSGRSRDTQYF.

The chain is built from TRBV4-1 and TRBJ1-5, with D unclear. The CDR3 is 18 residues long. Trimming removed 0 bases from V and 0 bases from J, with 15 bases in between. Germline CDR1 MGHRA, CDR2 YSYEKL. The CDR3 DNA reads TGCGCCAGCAGCCAAGAAGGTCTGAGCCACTATAGCAATCAGCCCCAGCATTTT. This encodes CASSQEGLSHYSNQPQHF.

This clone was seen more than once but under ten times. The chain couples TRBV30 to TRBJ1-5; D gene uncertain. CDR3 length: 14 residues. Looked up from germline, CDR1 is GTSNPN and CDR2 is SVGIG (reference sequence). Trimming pared 3 bases from V and 2 bases from J, leaving 11 bases between. CDR3 amino acids: CAWSPGEGNQPQHF. For the CDR3, the DNA is TGTGCCTGGAGCCCCGGGGAGGGCAATCAGCCCCAGCATTTT.

This chain connects TRBV7-2 to TRBJ2-1; possibly TRBD1 for D (5 bases). Germline values: CDR1 SGHTA, CDR2 FQGNSA. CDR3 length: 13 residues. Trimming pared 5 bases from V and 9 bases from J, leaving 14 bases between. The DNA of the CDR3 is TGTGCCAGCAGCCCGAGACGTGACAGTGAGCAGTTCTTC. Translating gives CASSPRRDSEQFF.

The chain uses TRBV10-3 and TRBJ1-1, with 8 bases lining up with TRBD1. Unmatched junction bases numbered 5, after V lost 7 bases and J lost 1 base. The germline V gene has CDR1 ENHRY and CDR2 SYGVKD. This CDR3 region has 14 residues. DNA of the CDR3: TGTGCCATCAATCCGACAGGGGCGAACACTGAAGCTTTCTTT. Translation: CAINPTGANTEAFF.

V and J are TRBV18 and TRBJ1-2; D is unclear. The CDR3 has 16 amino acids. The V end was cut by 1 base, the J end by 4 bases, with 16 bases between. Germline V gene data show CDR1 as KGHSH and CDR2 as LQKENI. The CDR3 DNA reads TGTGCCAGCTCACCACTCAAGACGGGAGATAGCTATGGCTACACCTTC. Its translation is CASSPLKTGDSYGYTF.

The rearrangement uses TRBV7-3 and TRBJ2-1, with 11 nucleotides matching TRBD1. Germline CDR1 and CDR2: SGHTA and FQGTGA. The CDR3 has 18 amino acids. The V gene end was trimmed by 5 bases and the J gene end by 0 bases; junction bases not matched to a gene: 9. The CDR3 DNA follows: TGTGCCAGCAGCGCCGGGACAGGGGGTTTTAGCTCCTACAATGAGCAGTTCTTC. Protein: CASSAGTGGFSSYNEQFF.

This chain joins TRBV6-1 and TRBJ2-5, with TRBD2 identical over 8 bases. The germline V gene has CDR1 MNHNS and CDR2 SASEGT. The V and J ends lost 6 bases and 2 bases, in that order; junction bases with no gene match: 2. The CDR3 is made up of 13 amino acids. As DNA, the CDR3 is TGTGCCAGCAGGGCTAGCGGGCAAGAGACCCAGTACTTC. Translating gives CASRASGQETQYF.

The V gene is TRBV6-1, the J gene TRBJ2-3; 9 positions agree with TRBD2. The ends lost 11 bases at V and 1 base at J; junction bases unmatched: 4. This CDR3 region has 13 residues. Per germline, CDR1 MNHNS and CDR2 SASEGT. The CDR3 protein is CAGRTSGTDTQYF. The DNA for the CDR3 is TGTGCCGGCCGGACTAGCGGCACAGATACGCAGTATTTT.

V gene TRBV11-2 combines with J gene TRBJ2-3; 9 nucleotides line up with TRBD2. Germline V gene sequence: CDR1 SGHAT, CDR2 FQNNGV. The CDR3 contains 15 residues. The V gene end was trimmed by 5 bases and the J gene end by 1 base; junction bases not matched to a gene: 4. CDR3: CASSNERGGTDTQYF. DNA of the CDR3: TGTGCCAGCAGCAACGAGCGGGGGGGCACAGATACGCAGTATTTT.

The rearrangement links TRBV15 to TRBJ2-5; TRBD2 matches at 11 bases. The length of the CDR3 is 14 residues. Germline values: CDR1 LNHNV, CDR2 YYDKDF (reference sequence). V lost 4 bases and J lost 4; bases outside the gene matches: 2. The CDR3 region is CATSTTSGAETQYF. CDR3 sequence (DNA): TGTGCCACCAGCACGACTAGCGGGGCAGAGACCCAGTACTTC.

The chain employs TRBV14 and TRBJ1-4, with unresolved D. The CDR3 runs 15 residues. With 2 bases removed from V and 5 bases from J, the gap between germline ends came to 12 bases. CDR1 is SGHDN and CDR2 is FVKESK in the germline V gene. CDR3 in DNA: TGTGCCAGCAGCCAACTGAGGTCCTCAAATGAAAAACTGTTTTTT. Translated, it gives CASSQLRSSNEKLFF. Combining the CDR3 with reference TRBV14 and TRBJ1-4 gives the whole variable domain EAGVTQFPSHSVIEKGQTVTLRCDPISGHDNLYWYRRVMGKEIKFLLHFVKESKQDESGMPNNRFLAERTGGTYSTLKVQPAELEDSGVYFCASSQLRSSNEKLFFGSGTQLSVL.

This rearrangement joins TRBV7-9 to TRBJ1-2; the D gene is possibly TRBD1 (6 bases). V was clipped by 7 bases and J by 3 bases, with 18 bases between them. Germline CDR1 is SEHNR and CDR2 is FQNEAQ (reference sequence). The CDR3 is 15 residues long. This chain's CDR3 is CASTTLGGEHYGYTF. The CDR3 DNA reads TGTGCCAGCACTACCTTAGGGGGGGAGCACTATGGCTACACCTTC.

V usage is TRBV5-1 and J usage is TRBJ1-4; 10 nucleotides align to TRBD1. With V trimmed by 5 bases and J by 5 bases, 3 bases remained unmatched. The CDR3 loop spans 14 amino acids. Germline V CDR1 and CDR2: SGHRS, YFSETQ. The CDR3 spells CASRSTGGNEKLFF. For the CDR3, the DNA is TGCGCCAGCAGATCGACAGGGGGCAATGAAAAACTGTTTTTT.

The sample holds a few counts of this clone. This sequence joins TRBV10-3 and TRBJ1-3, with 9 positions matching TRBD1. This CDR3 spans 15 amino acids. J was trimmed by 3 bases and V by 8 bases; bases with no gene match: 8. CDR1 ENHRY and CDR2 SYGVKD come from the germline V gene. The CDR3 DNA reads as TGTGCCATCGGGTACAACAGGGGGCTTGGAAACACCATATATTTT. As protein: CAIGYNRGLGNTIYF.

V is TRBV25-1 and J is TRBJ2-2, with D possibly TRBD2 on 7 matching bases. Germline V CDR1 and CDR2: MGHDK, SYGVNS. The CDR3 has 14 amino acids. Between the trimmed V and J ends, which lost 8 bases and 5 bases, there was a span of 15 bases. The CDR3 region has the DNA TGTGCCAGCCGTTCGGGGGGCTGGACCGGGGAGCTGTTTTTT. Protein: CASRSGGWTGELFF.

In its sample, this clone was seen many times. This chain connects TRBV6-1 to TRBJ2-3; TRBD2 matches 9 bases. The V gene's germline CDR1 is MNHNS and CDR2 SASEGT. The CDR3 spans 15 residues. V lost 8 bases to trimming and J lost 5 bases; unmatched junction nucleotides: 11. The CDR3, as DNA: TGTGCCAGCGCGGGGACTAGCTCCCCCCAAGATACGCAGTATTTT. This gives the protein CASAGTSSPQDTQYF.

The V call is TRBV5-1, the J call TRBJ2-7; 10 bases align to TRBD1. The germline V gene encodes CDR1 SGHRS and CDR2 YFSETQ. The CDR3 totals 18 residues. Unmatched junction bases numbered 13, after V lost 4 bases and J lost 0 bases. The CDR3, as DNA: TGCGCCAGCAGCCGGGACAGGGGCTTAAGAACCAGCTCCTACGAGCAGTACTTC. It is translated as CASSRDRGLRTSSYEQYF.

The CDR3, as DNA: TGTGCCAGCAGCTTAGGTACGGACGAGGGTACGGATACGCAGTATTTT. This translates into CASSLGTDEGTDTQYF. The chain employs TRBV11-3 and TRBJ2-3; perhaps TRBD2 as D (5 bases). The germline V gene has CDR1 SGHNT and CDR2 YENEEA. This CDR3 comprises 16 residues. The V end was cut by 1 base, the J end by 6 bases, with 17 bases between.

This chain uses TRBV9 with TRBJ2-7; possibly TRBD2 for D (6 bases). The CDR3 extends over 16 amino acids. Germline lookup yields CDR1 SGDLS and CDR2 YYNGEE. The V and J ends lost 5 bases and 0 bases respectively, with 18 bases between them. The CDR3 nucleotides read TGTGCCAGCAGTTCCCGTGCGGGATTCGACTCCTACGAGCAGTACTTC. It translates to CASSSRAGFDSYEQYF.

This sequence joins TRBV5-4 and TRBJ2-3, with 10 bases identical to TRBD2. CDR1 is SGHNT, CDR2 YYREEE, per germline (reference sequence). This CDR3 has 16 amino acids. The ends lost 4 bases at V and 4 bases at J; junction bases unmatched: 9. The CDR3: CASSPGLAVSSDTQYF. CDR3 DNA: TGTGCCAGCAGCCCAGGACTAGCGGTGAGCTCAGATACGCAGTATTTT.

This clone appeared a single time. The chain recombines TRBV10-3 with TRBJ1-2, with TRBD1 identical over 10 bases. J lost 6 bases, V lost 6 bases, and 7 bases had no gene match. The CDR3 loop spans 14 amino acids. CDR1 is ENHRY, CDR2 SYGVKD, per germline. The CDR3 DNA is TGTGCCATCAGGGCCGGGACAGGGGCACATGGCTACACCTTC. Translating it yields CAIRAGTGAHGYTF.

The sample holds one count of this clone. This chain connects TRBV11-3 to TRBJ2-2; D is ambiguous. V lost 4 bases, J lost 3 bases, and 9 bases lay in between. This CDR3 spans 14 amino acids. Germline CDR1 and CDR2: SGHNT and YENEEA. This chain's CDR3 is CASSSYRDTGELFF. DNA of the CDR3: TGTGCCAGCAGCTCGTACAGAGACACCGGGGAGCTGTTTTTT.